A selection of T cell receptor beta chains follows, all from one sample in a study of post-analysis software for immune sequencing data. TCRdb independently ran MiXCR on the PCR reads; one entry per CDR3 protein. The sample holds a few hundred thousand distinct CDR3 sequences, around 33% seen once. Sequenced material: blood. These receptors all come from a girl between 10 and 17 years old with multiple sclerosis. Each CDR3 is given with its conserved first and last residue. The D gene is left open where the match is weak. Clone size is stated in some rows and not others, as once, few, many or a class when expanded.

clone_size,d_call,j_call,v_call,cdr3_nt,cdr3_aa
.,.,TRBJ2-7,TRBV7-2,TGTGCCTGCGCCGGCGGGGTTAACTACGAGCAGTACTTC,CACAGGVNYEQYF
.,TRBD2,TRBJ2-1,TRBV29-1,TGCAGCGCCCGCGGGGGACTAGGGGGCAATGAGCAGTTCTTC,CSARGGLGGNEQFF
.,.,TRBJ1-1,TRBV18,TGTGCCAGCACACTTCGGGACCCTAGGGACACTGAAGCTTTCTTT,CASTLRDPRDTEAFF
.,TRBD1,TRBJ1-2,TRBV20-1,TGCAGTGCTGGAGGGACGACAGGGGGCTATGGCTACACCTTC,CSAGGTTGGYGYTF
few,.,TRBJ2-1,TRBV5-1,TGCGCCAGCAGTGGGATAGCACCGGGCACCTACAATGAGCAGTTCTTC,CASSGIAPGTYNEQFF
few,.,TRBJ1-5,TRBV6-5,TGTGCCAGCAGTTACAGGGGGGGTGATCAGCCCCAGCATTTT,CASSYRGGDQPQHF
once,TRBD1,TRBJ2-2,TRBV27,TGTGCCAGCAGTTGGACAGGGGGGGGCACCGGGGAGCTGTTTTTT,CASSWTGGGTGELFF
.,.,TRBJ2-7,TRBV12-3/TRBV12-4,TGTGCCAGCAGTCCCCAAAAGGGGACCTACGAGCAGTACTTC,CASSPQKGTYEQYF
.,.,TRBJ2-7,TRBV30,TGTGCCTGGAGAGGGGTCTACGAGCAGTACTTC,CAWRGVYEQYF
.,.,TRBJ1-6,TRBV30,TGTGCCTGGAGTTTTTCCGGGACCGGGGATTCACCCCTCCACTTT,CAWSFSGTGDSPLHF
.,.,TRBJ1-2,TRBV6-2/TRBV6-3,TGTGCCAGCAGTTACCGACCCGGCGCTGGCTACACCTTC,CASSYRPGAGYTF
few,.,TRBJ2-3,TRBV28,TGTGCCAGCAGTGGGCTGAGGGGCGCGCAGTATTTT,CASSGLRGAQYF
.,.,TRBJ2-1,TRBV12-3/TRBV12-4,TGTGCCAGCAGTTTGGGGGCCTTCGGCCATGGTGGGCAGTTCTTC,CASSLGAFGHGGQFF
few,TRBD1,TRBJ1-2,TRBV7-9,TGTGCCAGCGGCCGGGACAGGGAAATCTATGGCTACACCTTC,CASGRDREIYGYTF
few,.,TRBJ2-3,TRBV29-1,TGCAGCGGCCGGGCCCCCCATGGAGATACGCAGTATTTT,CSGRAPHGDTQYF
many,TRBD1,TRBJ1-2,TRBV29-1,TGCAGCGTTGCGACGACCCGGGACAGGACCTATGGCTACACCTTC,CSVATTRDRTYGYTF
few,.,TRBJ1-2,TRBV6-5,TGTGCCAGCAGTTACTCTGTCAACTATGGCTACACCTTC,CASSYSVNYGYTF
.,TRBD2,TRBJ2-3,TRBV6-1,TGTGCCATTCTTAGCGGGGGGGCAAGAGATACGCAGTATTTT,CAILSGGARDTQYF
.,.,TRBJ1-5,TRBV3-1,TGTGCCAGCAGCCCTGGACCGGACAATCAGCCCCAGCATTTT,CASSPGPDNQPQHF
few,.,TRBJ2-2,TRBV6-5,TGTGCCAGCAGTTATGGCAGTAAAATAACCGGGGAGCTGTTTTTT,CASSYGSKITGELFF
.,.,TRBJ1-4,TRBV7-9,TGTGCCAGCAGCCCCCCCTTGAGCTCCGATGAAAAACGGTTTTTT,CASSPPLSSDEKRFF
.,.,TRBJ2-5,TRBV5-1,TGCGCCAGCAGCTTGACCGGGACACGGCAAGAGACCCAGTACTTC,CASSLTGTRQETQYF
.,TRBD1,TRBJ1-1,TRBV6-2/TRBV6-3,TGTGCCAGCAGTTACTCCGGGACAGACCCTTACGACACTGAAGCTTTCTTT,CASSYSGTDPYDTEAFF
once,.,TRBJ2-7,TRBV9,TGTGCCAGCAGCGTAGGAGAGGGGCAATCCTACGAGCAGTACTTC,CASSVGEGQSYEQYF
.,.,TRBJ1-2,TRBV24-1,TGTGCCACCAGTGATTTCGAAAGGGATTCTGGCTACACCTTC,CATSDFERDSGYTF
once,.,TRBJ1-1,TRBV5-1,TGCGCCAGCAGCTTCCTGGACAGGAACACTGAAGCTTTCTTT,CASSFLDRNTEAFF
few,TRBD1,TRBJ1-1,TRBV7-9,TGTGCCAGCAGCAGGCGAGGGGGCCTTACCACTGAAGCTTTCTTT,CASSRRGGLTTEAFF
few,TRBD1,TRBJ1-2,TRBV3-1,TGTGCCAGCAGCCGACGGGGGGGACAGGGAAACTATGGCTACACCTTC,CASSRRGGQGNYGYTF